This TCR beta chain came from a study of cytomegalovirus exposure and HLA in healthy donors. In regard to this clone: Its antigen is unknown.

Whereas donors were nominally healthy upon sampling, unrecorded immune exposures were probable. Study outcomes and limitations: When a later analysis was performed, an Asian-associated ancestry cluster reportedly had fewer N-insertions than the 666-donor mean. A later analysis found common viral pathogens apparently linked to several of the most significant clusters. Earlier results showed most TCR beta V segments being productive about 87% or about 30% of the time.

Germline V lookup: CDR1 KGHSH, CDR2 LQKENI. Losses at the gene ends were 3 bases for V and 0 bases for J; bases not matched to a gene: 3. This CDR3 comprises 16 residues. 60 Vbeta and 13 Jbeta primers were used in PCR. The data were produced by immunoSEQ multiplex PCR, yet TCRdb's version contains in-frame clones alone and is incomplete. The sample holds tens of thousands of clones. Material for sequencing was PBMCs. The sequence was collected from a young woman in good health and CMV-seronegative. The chain combines TRBV18 with TRBJ2-2, with TRBD2 matching 8 bases. CDR3 sequence reads: CASSPQRETNTGELFF. CDR3 bases: TGTGCCAGCTCACCTCAGCGGGAGACGAACACCGGGGAGCTGTTTTTT.